This passage covers 4 T cell receptor beta chains from one sample sequenced in a study of T-cell memory formation after mild COVID-19. Using its own MiXCR run on the 5' RACE reads, TCRdb lists one record per CDR3 protein. The sample consists of about 140,000 distinct CDR3 sequences, 11% to 15% of them appearing once. Sequenced sample: PBMCs or a T cell subset sorted from them (not recorded which). The receptors stem from an adult woman who had mild COVID-19 (a few samples of this study predate the infection). Cell type and time point are not known.

Only a few counts were recorded for this clonotype. The V and J genes are TRBV12-3 or TRBV12-4 and TRBJ2-2, with 7 nucleotides matching TRBD1. This CDR3 has 13 amino acids. The ends lost 5 bases at V and 6 bases at J; junction bases unmatched: 3. This chain's CDR3 is CASSIQGAGELFF. CDR3 bases: TGTGCCAGCAGTATCCAGGGGGCCGGGGAGCTGTTTTTT.

The rearrangement links TRBV4-3 to TRBJ1-5; D remains ambiguous. CDR3 length: 15 amino acids. Germline CDR1 LGHNA, CDR2 YSLEER. V lost 4 bases and J lost 2, with 12 bases in between. DNA for the CDR3: TGCGCCAGCAGCCCCCAGGTGGGAGGCAATCAGCCCCAGCATTTT. This encodes CASSPQVGGNQPQHF.

This clonotype was seen a handful of times. The chain employs TRBV12-3 or TRBV12-4 and TRBJ1-1, with 8 bases identical to TRBD1. The V and J ends lost 2 bases and 5 bases, in that order; junction bases with no gene match: 4. The CDR3 contains 14 residues. The CDR3 is CASSLNRGGTEAFF. The CDR3 region has the DNA TGTGCCAGCAGTTTAAACAGGGGGGGGACTGAAGCTTTCTTT.

The V call is TRBV4-1, the J call TRBJ1-2; the match to TRBD1 covers 7 bases. The J segment lost 2 bases and the V segment lost 0 bases, leaving 9 bases of the junction unmatched. Looked up from germline, CDR1 is MGHRA and CDR2 is YSYEKL. The CDR3 spans 17 residues. The CDR3 DNA sequence: TGCGCCAGCAGCCAAGATCTCCAGACAGGGATCAACTATGGCTACACCTTC. This encodes CASSQDLQTGINYGYTF.